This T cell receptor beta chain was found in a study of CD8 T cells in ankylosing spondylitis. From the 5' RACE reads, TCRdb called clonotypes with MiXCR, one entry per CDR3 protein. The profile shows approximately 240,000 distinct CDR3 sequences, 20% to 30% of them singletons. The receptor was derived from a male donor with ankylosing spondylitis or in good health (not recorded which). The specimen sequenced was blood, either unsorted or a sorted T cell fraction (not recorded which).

The CDR3: CASSISLNQPQHF. CDR3 coding DNA: TGTGCCAGCAGCATTAGCCTAAATCAGCCCCAGCATTTT. This chain joins TRBV7-6 and TRBJ1-5; D is uncertain. The CDR3 consists of 13 residues. The germline CDR1 and CDR2 sequences are SGHVS and FNYEAQ. V was cut by 5 bases and J by 4 bases, with 9 bases left in between.